Shown below are 7 T cell receptor beta chains from a single sample sequenced in a study of response to subunit inactivated influenza vaccine. TCRdb re-called the RT-PCR reads with MiXCR, one entry per CDR3 protein. The sample holds approximately 530,000 distinct CDR3 sequences, about 7.6% seen once. The specimen comprised PBMCs from blood, sampled roughly 24 months after vaccination. The source is a man aged 50 to 69 who received an inactivated influenza vaccine.

This clonotype was seen a handful of times. The chain joins TRBV5-4 to TRBJ2-1, with TRBD2 identical over 10 bases. The V gene's germline CDR1 is SGHNT and CDR2 YYREEE (reference sequence). This CDR3 has 15 amino acids. V was pared by 3 bases and J by 6 bases, with 6 bases of the junction left unmatched. The CDR3 protein is CASSYEREGLNEQFF. The CDR3 DNA reads as TGTGCCAGCAGCTATGAGCGGGAGGGTCTCAATGAGCAGTTCTTC. The entire variable domain, with the rest obtained from reference TRBV5-4 and TRBJ2-1, is as follows: ETGVTQSPTHLIKTRGQQVTLRCSSQSGHNTVSWYQQALGQGPQFIFQYYREEENGRGNFPPRFSGLQFPNYSSELNVNALELDDSALYLCASSYEREGLNEQFFGPGTRLTVL.

This chain connects TRBV12-3 or TRBV12-4 to TRBJ1-3; possibly TRBD1 for D (5 bases). The CDR3 length is 13 residues. With 7 bases removed from V and 0 bases from J, the gap between germline ends came to 7 bases. CDR3 coding DNA: TGTGCCAGCACCACAGGCTCTGGAAACACCATATATTTT. This gives the protein CASTTGSGNTIYF.

There are many counts of this clonotype. The rearrangement joins TRBV4-2 to TRBJ1-1; D is uncertain. This CDR3 region has 13 residues. Trimming removed 8 bases from V and 4 bases from J, with 14 bases in between. The germline CDR1 and CDR2 sequences are LGHNA and YNFKEQ. CDR3 loop: CASEEKASTEAFF. In nucleotides, the CDR3 is TGTGCCAGCGAGGAAAAGGCGAGCACTGAAGCTTTCTTT.

This chain links TRBV20-1 with TRBJ2-3; 9 nucleotides line up with TRBD2. CDR1 DFQATT and CDR2 SNEGSKA come from the germline V gene (reference sequence). The CDR3 is 15 amino acids. V was clipped by 0 bases and J by 9 bases; unmatched bases: 10. The CDR3 region has the DNA TGCAGTGCTAGAGATCAAGCAGCGGGGGGTGAAACGCAGTATTTT. Translating gives CSARDQAAGGETQYF.

J is TRBJ1-4 and V is TRBV7-2, with D perhaps TRBD1 (5 bases). The CDR3 consists of 15 residues. V dropped 5 bases and J dropped 0 bases, with 10 bases sitting between them. CDR1 is SGHTA and CDR2 is FQGNSA in the germline V gene. The CDR3 DNA sequence: TGTGCCAGCAGCCGGGGGTCTACAACTAATGAAAAACTGTTTTTT. Protein sequence: CASSRGSTTNEKLFF.

This clonotype was observed a handful of times. The J gene is TRBJ2-2, the V gene TRBV18; TRBD1 or TRBD2 may be the D gene (6 bases each). There are 17 residues in the CDR3. Germline V gene data show CDR1 as KGHSH and CDR2 as LQKENI. Trimming shortened V by 3 bases and J by 4 bases, and 18 bases separated the two germline ends. The DNA of the CDR3 is TGTGCCAGCTCACCGTCACTGGGGGGCCGACTCACCGGGGAGCTGTTTTTT. It codes for CASSPSLGGRLTGELFF.

This clonotype was picked up many times. This chain uses TRBV5-1 with TRBJ1-2; possibly TRBD1 for D (5 bases). CDR3 size: 21 residues. The V end was cut by 3 bases, the J end by 5 bases, with 35 bases between. CDR1 and CDR2 (germline): SGHRS, YFSETQ. The CDR3 reads CASSSRRAQIGVGTSEYGYTF. The CDR3 nucleotides read TGCGCCAGCAGCTCCCGGAGAGCACAGATTGGCGTTGGGACTTCGGAGTATGGCTACACCTTC.